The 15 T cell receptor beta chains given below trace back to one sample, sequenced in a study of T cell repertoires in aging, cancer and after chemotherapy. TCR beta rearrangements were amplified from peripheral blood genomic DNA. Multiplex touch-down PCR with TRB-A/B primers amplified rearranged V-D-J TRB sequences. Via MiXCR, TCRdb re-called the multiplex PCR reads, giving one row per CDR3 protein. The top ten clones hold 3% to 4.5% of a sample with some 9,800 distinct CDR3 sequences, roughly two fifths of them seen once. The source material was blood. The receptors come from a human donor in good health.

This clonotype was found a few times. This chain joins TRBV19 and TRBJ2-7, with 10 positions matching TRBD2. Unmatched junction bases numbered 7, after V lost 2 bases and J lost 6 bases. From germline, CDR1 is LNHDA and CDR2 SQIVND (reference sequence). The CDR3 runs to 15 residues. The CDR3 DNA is TGTGCCAGTAGTATATTATTGCTAGCGGGAGTCGAGCAGTACTTC. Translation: CASSILLLAGVEQYF.

The CDR3 DNA reads as TGTGCCACCAGCAGAGACCCGGGGGACACAGGGGGGAATCAGCCCCAGCATTTT. Residues: CATSRDPGDTGGNQPQHF. V gene TRBV15 combines with J gene TRBJ1-5, with 8 bases that match TRBD1. Germline V gene sequence: CDR1 LNHNV, CDR2 YYDKDF (reference sequence). The CDR3 totals 18 residues. J gave up 4 bases and V 0 bases, and 11 bases lay outside the gene matches. The variable domain in full, with the rest retrieved from reference TRBV15 and TRBJ1-5, is DAMVIQNPRYQVTQFGKPVTLSCSQTLNHNVMYWYQQKSSQAPKLLFHYYDKDFNNEADTPDNFQSRRPNTSFCFLDIRSPGLGDTAMYLCATSRDPGDTGGNQPQHFGDGTRLSIL.

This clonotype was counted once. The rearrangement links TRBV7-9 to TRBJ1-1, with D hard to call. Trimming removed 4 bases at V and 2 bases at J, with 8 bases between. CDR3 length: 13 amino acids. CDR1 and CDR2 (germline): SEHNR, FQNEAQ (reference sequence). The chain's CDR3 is CASSYGGNTEAFF. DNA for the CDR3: TGTGCCAGCAGCTATGGTGGTAACACTGAAGCTTTCTTT.

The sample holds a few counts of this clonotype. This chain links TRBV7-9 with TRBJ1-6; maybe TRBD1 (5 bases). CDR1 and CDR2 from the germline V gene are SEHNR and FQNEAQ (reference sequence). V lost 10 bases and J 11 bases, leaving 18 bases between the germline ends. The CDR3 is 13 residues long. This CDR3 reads CATAPGSGPPLHF. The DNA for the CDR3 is TGTGCCACCGCCCCGGGATCGGGACCACCCCTCCACTTT. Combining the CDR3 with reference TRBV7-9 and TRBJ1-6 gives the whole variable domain DTGVSQNPRHKITKRGQNVTFRCDPISEHNRLYWYRQTLGQGPEFLTYFQNEAQLEKSRLLSDRFSAERPKGSFSTLEIQRTEQGDSAMYLCATAPGSGPPLHFGNGTRLTVT.

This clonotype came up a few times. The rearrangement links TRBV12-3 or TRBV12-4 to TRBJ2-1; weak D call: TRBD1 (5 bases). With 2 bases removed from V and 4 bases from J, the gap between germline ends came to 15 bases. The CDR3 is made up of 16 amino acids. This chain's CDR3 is CASSLQGPPPYNEQFF. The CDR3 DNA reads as TGTGCCAGCAGTTTACAGGGCCCCCCCCCTTACAATGAGCAGTTCTTC.

CDR3 sequence (DNA): TGTGCCAGCAGGGGGACAGGGGGTTCTAATGAAAAACTGTTTTTT. This encodes CASRGTGGSNEKLFF. V usage is TRBV6-1 and J usage is TRBJ1-4; TRBD1 matches at 11 bases. V was clipped by 6 bases and J by 3 bases; unmatched bases: 3. Per germline, CDR1 MNHNS and CDR2 SASEGT. CDR3 size: 15 residues.

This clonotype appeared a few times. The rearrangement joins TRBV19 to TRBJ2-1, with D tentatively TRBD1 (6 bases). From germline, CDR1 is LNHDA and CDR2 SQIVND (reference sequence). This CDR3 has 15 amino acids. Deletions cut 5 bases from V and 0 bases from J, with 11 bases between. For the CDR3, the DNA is TGTGCCAGTAGTGTCGACAGGAGCTCCTACAATGAGCAGTTCTTC. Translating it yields CASSVDRSSYNEQFF.

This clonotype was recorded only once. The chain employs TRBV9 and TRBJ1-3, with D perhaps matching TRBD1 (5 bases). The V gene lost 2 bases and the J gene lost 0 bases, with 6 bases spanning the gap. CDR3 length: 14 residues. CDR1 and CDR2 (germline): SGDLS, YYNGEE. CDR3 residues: CASSVTDSGNTIYF. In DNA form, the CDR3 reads TGTGCCAGCAGCGTGACAGACTCTGGAAACACCATATATTTT.

CDR3 residues: CASSRGTSPDTQYF. The CDR3 nucleotides read TGTGCCAGTAGTCGGGGGACTAGCCCAGATACGCAGTATTTT. This chain links TRBV19 with TRBJ2-3; 9 positions agree with TRBD2. V lost 5 bases to trimming and J lost 4 bases; unmatched junction nucleotides: 4. The CDR3 covers 14 residues. Germline CDR1 and CDR2: LNHDA and SQIVND (reference sequence).

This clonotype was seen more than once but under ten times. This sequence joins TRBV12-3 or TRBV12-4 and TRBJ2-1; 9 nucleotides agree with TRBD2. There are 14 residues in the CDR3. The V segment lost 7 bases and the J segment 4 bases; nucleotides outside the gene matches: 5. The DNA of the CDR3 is TGTGCCAGCACGGCGGGAGGGCTGTACAATGAGCAGTTCTTC. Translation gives CASTAGGLYNEQFF.

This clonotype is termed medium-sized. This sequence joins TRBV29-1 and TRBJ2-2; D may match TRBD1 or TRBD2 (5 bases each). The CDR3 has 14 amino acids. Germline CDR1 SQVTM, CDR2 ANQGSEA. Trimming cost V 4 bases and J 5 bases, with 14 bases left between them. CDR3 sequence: CSVARGGVTGELFF. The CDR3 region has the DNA TGCAGCGTTGCGAGGGGTGGTGTGACCGGGGAGCTGTTTTTT.

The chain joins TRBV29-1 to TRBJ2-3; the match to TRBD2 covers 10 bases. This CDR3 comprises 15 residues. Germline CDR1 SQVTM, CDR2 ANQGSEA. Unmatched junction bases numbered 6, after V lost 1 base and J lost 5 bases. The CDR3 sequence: CSVEGPSGSIDTQYF. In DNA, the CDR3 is TGCAGCGTTGAAGGCCCTAGCGGGAGTATAGATACGCAGTATTTT.

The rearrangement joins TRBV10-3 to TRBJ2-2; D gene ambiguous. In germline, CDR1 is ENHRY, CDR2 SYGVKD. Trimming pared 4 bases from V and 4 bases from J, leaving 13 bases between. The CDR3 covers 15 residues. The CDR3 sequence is CAISGEVHLTGELFF. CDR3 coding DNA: TGTGCCATCAGTGGGGAAGTTCACCTCACCGGGGAGCTGTTTTTT.

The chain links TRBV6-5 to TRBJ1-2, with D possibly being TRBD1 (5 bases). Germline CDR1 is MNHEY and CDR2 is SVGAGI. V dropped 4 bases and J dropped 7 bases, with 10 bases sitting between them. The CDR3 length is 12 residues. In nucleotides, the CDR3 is TGTGCCAGCAGTTTCCGGGACGCTGGCTACACCTTC. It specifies CASSFRDAGYTF.

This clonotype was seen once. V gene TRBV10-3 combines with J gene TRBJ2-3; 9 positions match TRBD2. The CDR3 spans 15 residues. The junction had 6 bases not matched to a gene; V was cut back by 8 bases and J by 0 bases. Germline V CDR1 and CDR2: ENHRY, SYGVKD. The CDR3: CAILVTSGSTDTQYF. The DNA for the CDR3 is TGTGCCATCCTTGTGACTAGCGGTAGCACAGATACGCAGTATTTT.